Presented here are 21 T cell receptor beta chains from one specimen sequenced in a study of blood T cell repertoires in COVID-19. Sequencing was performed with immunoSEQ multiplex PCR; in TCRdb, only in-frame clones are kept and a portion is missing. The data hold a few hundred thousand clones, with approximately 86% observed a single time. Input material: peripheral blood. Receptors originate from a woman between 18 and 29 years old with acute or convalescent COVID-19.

CDR3 sequence: CASSMDRAQYNEQFF. The CDR3 DNA sequence: TGTGCCAGTAGTATGGACAGGGCACAGTACAATGAGCAGTTCTTC. V and J are TRBV19 and TRBJ2-1, with TRBD1 identical over 8 bases. The germline V gene has CDR1 LNHDA and CDR2 SQIVND (reference sequence). V shed 3 bases and J 4 bases; nucleotides not matched to a gene: 5. This CDR3 has 15 amino acids.

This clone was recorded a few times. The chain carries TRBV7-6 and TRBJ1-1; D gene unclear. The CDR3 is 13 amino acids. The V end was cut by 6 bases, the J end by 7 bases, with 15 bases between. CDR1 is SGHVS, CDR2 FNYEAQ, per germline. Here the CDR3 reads CASRTAGSSEAFF. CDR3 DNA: TGTGCCAGCAGAACGGCAGGCAGCAGTGAAGCTTTCTTT. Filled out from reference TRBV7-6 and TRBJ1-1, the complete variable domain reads GAGVSQSPRYKVTKRGQDVALRCDPISGHVSLYWYRQALGQGPEFLTYFNYEAQQDKSGLPNDRFSAERPEGSISTLTIQRTEQRDSAMYRCASRTAGSSEAFFGQGTRLTVV.

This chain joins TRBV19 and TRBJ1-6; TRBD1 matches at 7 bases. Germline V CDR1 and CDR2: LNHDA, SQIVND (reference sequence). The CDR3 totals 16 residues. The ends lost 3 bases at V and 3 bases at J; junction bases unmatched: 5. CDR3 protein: CASSIAAGGYNSPLHF. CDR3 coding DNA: TGTGCCAGTAGTATCGCTGCAGGGGGCTATAATTCACCCCTCCACTTT.

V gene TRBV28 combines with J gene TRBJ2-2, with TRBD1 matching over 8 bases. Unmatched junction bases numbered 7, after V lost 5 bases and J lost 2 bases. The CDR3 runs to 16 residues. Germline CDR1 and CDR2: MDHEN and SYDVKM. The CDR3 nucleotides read TGTGCCAGCAGTAGACCGGGACAGGATAACACCGGGGAGCTGTTTTTT. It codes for CASSRPGQDNTGELFF.

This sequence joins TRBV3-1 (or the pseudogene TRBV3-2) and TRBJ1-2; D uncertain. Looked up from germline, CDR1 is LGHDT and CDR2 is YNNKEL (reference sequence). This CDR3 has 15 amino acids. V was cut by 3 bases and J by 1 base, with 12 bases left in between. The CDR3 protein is CASSHPTPHNYGYTF. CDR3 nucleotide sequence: TGTGCCAGCAGCCACCCGACACCCCATAACTATGGCTACACCTTC.

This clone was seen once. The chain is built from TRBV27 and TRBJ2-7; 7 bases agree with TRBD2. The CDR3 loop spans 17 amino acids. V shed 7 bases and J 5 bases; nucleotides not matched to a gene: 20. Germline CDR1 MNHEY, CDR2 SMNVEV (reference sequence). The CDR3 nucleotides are TGTGCCAGCACCCTGCGGTCTCCTAGCGGCTCTTTTGACGAGCAGTACTTC. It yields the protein CASTLRSPSGSFDEQYF.

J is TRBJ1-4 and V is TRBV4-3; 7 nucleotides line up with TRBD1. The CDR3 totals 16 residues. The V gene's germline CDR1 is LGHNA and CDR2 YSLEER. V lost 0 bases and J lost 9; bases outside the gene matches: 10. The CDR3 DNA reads TGCGCCAGCAGCCAAGATAGGGGACAGAAAATAAAAAAACTGTTTTTT. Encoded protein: CASSQDRGQKIKKLFF.

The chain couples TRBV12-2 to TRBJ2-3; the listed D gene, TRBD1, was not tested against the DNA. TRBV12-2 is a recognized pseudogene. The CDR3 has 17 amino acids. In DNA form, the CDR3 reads TGTGCAAGTCGCTTAGGCGATGCGGAGCAGGGGAAAGATACGCAGTATTTT. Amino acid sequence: CASRLGDAEQGKDTQYF.

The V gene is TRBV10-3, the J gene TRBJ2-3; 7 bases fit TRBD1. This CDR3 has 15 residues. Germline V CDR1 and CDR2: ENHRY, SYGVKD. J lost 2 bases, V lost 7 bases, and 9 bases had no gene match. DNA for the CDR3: TGTGCCATCACCCCAGGGGGTGGGAACACAGATACGCAGTATTTT. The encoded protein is CAITPGGGNTDTQYF.

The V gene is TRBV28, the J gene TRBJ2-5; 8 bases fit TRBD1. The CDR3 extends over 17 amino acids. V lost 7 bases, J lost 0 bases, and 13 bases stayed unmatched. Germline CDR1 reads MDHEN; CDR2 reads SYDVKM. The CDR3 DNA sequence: TGTGCCAGCATGTCCAGGGGGCGAAGAGGGGACCAAGAGACCCAGTACTTC. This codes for CASMSRGRRGDQETQYF.

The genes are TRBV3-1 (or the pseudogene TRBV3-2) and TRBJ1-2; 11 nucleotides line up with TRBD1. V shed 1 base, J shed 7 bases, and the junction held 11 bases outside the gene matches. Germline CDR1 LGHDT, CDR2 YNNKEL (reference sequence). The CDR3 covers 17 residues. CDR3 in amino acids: CASSQASSGQGAAGYTF. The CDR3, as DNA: TGTGCCAGCAGCCAAGCATCGTCCGGACAGGGGGCCGCTGGCTACACCTTC.

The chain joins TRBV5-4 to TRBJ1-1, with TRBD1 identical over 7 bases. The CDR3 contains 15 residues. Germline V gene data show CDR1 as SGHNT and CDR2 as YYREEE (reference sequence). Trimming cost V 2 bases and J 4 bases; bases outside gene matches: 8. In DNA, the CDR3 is TGTGCCAGCAGCTTCAGACAGGGCTCGGGCACTGAAGCTTTCTTT. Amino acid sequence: CASSFRQGSGTEAFF.

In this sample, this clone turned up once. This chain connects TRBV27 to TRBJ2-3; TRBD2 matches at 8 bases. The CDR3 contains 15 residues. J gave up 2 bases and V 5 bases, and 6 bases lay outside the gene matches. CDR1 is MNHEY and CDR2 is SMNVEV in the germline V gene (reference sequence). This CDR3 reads CASSPIAGSTDTQYF. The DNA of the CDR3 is TGTGCCAGCAGTCCAATAGCGGGGTCCACAGATACGCAGTATTTT.

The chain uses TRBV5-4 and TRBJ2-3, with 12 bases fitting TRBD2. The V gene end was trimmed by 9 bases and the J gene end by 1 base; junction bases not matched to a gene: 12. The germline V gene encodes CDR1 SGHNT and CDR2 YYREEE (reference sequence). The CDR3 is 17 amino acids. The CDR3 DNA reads TGTGCCACCTTACCGGGACTAGCGGGTGTCGGCACAGATACGCAGTATTTT. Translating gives CATLPGLAGVGTDTQYF.

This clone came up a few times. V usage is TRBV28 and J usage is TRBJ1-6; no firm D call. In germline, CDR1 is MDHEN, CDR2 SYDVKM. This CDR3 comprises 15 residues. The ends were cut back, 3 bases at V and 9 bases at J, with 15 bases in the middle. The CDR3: CASSFLAPRGSPLHF. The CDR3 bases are TGTGCCAGCAGTTTTCTGGCACCCCGGGGTTCACCCCTCCACTTT.

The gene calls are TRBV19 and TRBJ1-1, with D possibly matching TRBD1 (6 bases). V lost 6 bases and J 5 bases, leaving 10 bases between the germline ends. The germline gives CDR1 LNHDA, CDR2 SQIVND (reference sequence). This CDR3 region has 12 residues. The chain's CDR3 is CASSHRETEAFF. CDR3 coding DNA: TGTGCCAGTAGCCACAGGGAGACTGAAGCTTTCTTT.

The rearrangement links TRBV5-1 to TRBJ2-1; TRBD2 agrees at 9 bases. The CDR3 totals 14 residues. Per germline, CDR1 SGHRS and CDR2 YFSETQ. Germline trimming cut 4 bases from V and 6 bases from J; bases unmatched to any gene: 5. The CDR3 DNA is TGCGCCAGCAGCCCATATAGCGGGAGCAATGAGCAGTTCTTC. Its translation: CASSPYSGSNEQFF. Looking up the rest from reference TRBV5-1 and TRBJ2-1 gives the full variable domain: KAGVTQTPRYLIKTRGQQVTLSCSPISGHRSVSWYQQTPGQGLQFLFEYFSETQRNKGNFPGRFSGRQFSNSRSEMNVSTLELGDSALYLCASSPYSGSNEQFFGPGTRLTVL.

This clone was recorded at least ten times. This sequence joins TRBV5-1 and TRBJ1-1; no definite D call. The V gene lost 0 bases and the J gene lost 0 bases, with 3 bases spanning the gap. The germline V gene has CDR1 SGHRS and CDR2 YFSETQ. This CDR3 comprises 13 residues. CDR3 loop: CASSLVMNTEAFF. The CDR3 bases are TGCGCCAGCAGCTTGGTCATGAACACTGAAGCTTTCTTT.

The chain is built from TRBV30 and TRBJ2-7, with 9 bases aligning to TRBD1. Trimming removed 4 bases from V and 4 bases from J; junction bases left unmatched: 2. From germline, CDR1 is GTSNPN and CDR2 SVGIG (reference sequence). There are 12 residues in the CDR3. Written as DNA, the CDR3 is TGTGCCTGGATAGGACAGGGGTACGAGCAGTACTTC. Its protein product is CAWIGQGYEQYF.

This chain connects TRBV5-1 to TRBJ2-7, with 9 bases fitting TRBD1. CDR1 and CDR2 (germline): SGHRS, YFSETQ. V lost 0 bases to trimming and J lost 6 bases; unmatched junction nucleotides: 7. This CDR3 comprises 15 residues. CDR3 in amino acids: CASSLVGQGFGEQYF. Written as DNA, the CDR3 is TGCGCCAGCAGCTTGGTGGGACAGGGTTTCGGCGAGCAGTACTTC.

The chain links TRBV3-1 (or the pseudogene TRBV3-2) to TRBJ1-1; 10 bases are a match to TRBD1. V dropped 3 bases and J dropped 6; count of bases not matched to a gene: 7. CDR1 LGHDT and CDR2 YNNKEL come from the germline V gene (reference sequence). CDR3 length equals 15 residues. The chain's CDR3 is CASSQADRGPAEAFF. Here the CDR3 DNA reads TGTGCCAGCAGCCAGGCCGACAGGGGGCCCGCTGAAGCTTTCTTT.